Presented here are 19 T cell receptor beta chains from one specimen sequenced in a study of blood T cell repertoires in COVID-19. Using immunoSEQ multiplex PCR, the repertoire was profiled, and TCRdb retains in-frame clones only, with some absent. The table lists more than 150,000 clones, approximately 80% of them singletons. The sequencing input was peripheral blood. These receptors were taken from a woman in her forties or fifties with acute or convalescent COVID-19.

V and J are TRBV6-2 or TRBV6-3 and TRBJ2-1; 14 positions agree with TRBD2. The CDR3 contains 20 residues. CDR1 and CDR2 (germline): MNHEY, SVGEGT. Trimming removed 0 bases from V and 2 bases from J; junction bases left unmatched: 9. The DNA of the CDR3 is TGTGCCAGCAGTTACTCCCCGGGACTAGCGGGAGTATGGGCCTACAATGAGCAGTTCTTC. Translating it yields CASSYSPGLAGVWAYNEQFF.

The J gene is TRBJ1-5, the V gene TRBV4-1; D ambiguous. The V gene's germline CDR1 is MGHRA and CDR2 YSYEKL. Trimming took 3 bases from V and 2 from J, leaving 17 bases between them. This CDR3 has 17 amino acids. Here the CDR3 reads CASSQDASGGGNQPQHF. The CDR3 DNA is TGCGCCAGCAGCCAGGACGCCTCGGGCGGGGGCAATCAGCCCCAGCATTTT.

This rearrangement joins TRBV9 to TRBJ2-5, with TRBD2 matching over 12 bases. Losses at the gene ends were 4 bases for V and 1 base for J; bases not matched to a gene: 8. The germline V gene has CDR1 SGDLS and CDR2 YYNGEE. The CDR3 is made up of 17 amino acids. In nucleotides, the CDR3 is TGTGCCAGCAGCCCAGGACTAGCGGGGAACTTCCAAGAGACCCAGTACTTC. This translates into CASSPGLAGNFQETQYF.

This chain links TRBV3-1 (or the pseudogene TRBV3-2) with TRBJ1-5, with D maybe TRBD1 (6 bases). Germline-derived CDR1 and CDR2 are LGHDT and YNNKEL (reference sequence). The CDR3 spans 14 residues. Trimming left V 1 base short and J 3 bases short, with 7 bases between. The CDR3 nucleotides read TGTGCCAGCAGCCAAGCAGGGGCCAATCAGCCCCAGCATTTT. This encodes CASSQAGANQPQHF.

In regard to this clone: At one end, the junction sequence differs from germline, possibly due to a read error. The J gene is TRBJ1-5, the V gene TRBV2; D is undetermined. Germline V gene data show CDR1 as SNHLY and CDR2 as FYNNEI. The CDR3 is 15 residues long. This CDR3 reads CASREGRYSNQPQHF. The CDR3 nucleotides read TGTGCCAGCAGGGAAGGGCGGTATAGCAATCAGCCCCAGCATTTT.

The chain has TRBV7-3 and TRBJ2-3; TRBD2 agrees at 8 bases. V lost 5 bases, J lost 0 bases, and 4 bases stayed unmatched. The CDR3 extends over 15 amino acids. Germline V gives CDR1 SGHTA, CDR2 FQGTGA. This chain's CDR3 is CASSHSGTSTDTQYF. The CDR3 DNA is TGTGCCAGCAGCCATAGCGGGACCAGCACAGATACGCAGTATTTT.

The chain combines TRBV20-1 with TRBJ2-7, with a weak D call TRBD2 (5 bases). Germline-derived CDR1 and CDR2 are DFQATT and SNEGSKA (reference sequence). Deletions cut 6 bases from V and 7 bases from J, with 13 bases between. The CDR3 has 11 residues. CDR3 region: CSAPGKWEQYF. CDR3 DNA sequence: TGCAGTGCCCCGGGAAAATGGGAGCAGTACTTC.

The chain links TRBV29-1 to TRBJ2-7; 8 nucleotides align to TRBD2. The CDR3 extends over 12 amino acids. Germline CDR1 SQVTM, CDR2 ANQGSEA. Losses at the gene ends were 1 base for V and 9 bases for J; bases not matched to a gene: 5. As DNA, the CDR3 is TGCAGCGTTGAAGGTTGGGGACTAGGGCAGTACTTC. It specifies CSVEGWGLGQYF.

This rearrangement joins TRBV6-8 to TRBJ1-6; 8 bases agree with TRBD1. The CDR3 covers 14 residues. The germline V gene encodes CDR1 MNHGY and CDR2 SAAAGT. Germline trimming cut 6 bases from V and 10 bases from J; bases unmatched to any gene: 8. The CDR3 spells CASSPRQGRSPLHF. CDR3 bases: TGTGCCAGCAGCCCACGACAGGGGAGATCACCCCTCCACTTT.

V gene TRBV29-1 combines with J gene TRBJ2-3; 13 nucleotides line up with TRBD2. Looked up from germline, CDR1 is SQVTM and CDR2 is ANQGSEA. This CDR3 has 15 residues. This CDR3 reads CGGLAGVVGTDTQYF. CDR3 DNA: TGCGGCGGACTAGCGGGAGTAGTGGGCACAGATACGCAGTATTTT.

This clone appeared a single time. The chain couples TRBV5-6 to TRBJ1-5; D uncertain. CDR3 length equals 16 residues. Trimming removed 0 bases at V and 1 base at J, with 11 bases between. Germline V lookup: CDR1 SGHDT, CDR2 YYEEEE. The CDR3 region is CASSLVHFRSNQPQHF. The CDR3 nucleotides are TGTGCCAGCAGCTTGGTCCATTTTCGGAGCAATCAGCCCCAGCATTTT. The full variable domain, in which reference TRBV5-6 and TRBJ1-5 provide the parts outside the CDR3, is DAGVTQSPTHLIKTRGQQVTLRCSPKSGHDTVSWYQQALGQGPQFIFQYYEEEERQRGNFPDRFSGHQFPNYSSELNVNALLLGDSALYLCASSLVHFRSNQPQHFGDGTRLSIL.

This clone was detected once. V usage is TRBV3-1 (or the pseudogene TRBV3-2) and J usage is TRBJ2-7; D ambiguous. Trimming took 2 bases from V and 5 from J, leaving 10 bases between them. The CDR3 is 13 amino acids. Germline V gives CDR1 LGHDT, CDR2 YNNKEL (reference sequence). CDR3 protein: CASSQCRIDEQYF. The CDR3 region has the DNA TGTGCCAGCAGCCAATGCAGAATCGACGAGCAGTACTTC.

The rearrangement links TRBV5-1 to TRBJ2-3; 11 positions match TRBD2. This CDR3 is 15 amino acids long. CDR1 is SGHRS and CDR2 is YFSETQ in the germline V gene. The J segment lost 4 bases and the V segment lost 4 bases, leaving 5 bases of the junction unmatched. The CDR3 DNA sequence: TGCGCCAGCAGCCGGGCTAGCGGGAGGTCAGATACGCAGTATTTT. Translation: CASSRASGRSDTQYF. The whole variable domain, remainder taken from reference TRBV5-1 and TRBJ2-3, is KAGVTQTPRYLIKTRGQQVTLSCSPISGHRSVSWYQQTPGQGLQFLFEYFSETQRNKGNFPGRFSGRQFSNSRSEMNVSTLELGDSALYLCASSRASGRSDTQYFGPGTRLTVL.

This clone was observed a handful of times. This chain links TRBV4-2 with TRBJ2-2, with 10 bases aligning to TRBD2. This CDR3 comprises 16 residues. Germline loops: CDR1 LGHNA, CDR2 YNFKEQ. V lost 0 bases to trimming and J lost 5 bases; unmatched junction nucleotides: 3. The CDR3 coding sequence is TGTGCCAGCAGCCAAGATAGCGGGGGGTCGACCGGGGAGCTGTTTTTT. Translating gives CASSQDSGGSTGELFF.

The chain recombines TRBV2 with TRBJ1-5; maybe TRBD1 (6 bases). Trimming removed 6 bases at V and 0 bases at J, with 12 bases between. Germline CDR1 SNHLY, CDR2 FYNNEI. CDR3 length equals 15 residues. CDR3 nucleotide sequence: TGTGCCAGCAGACAGGGAGACTATAGCAATCAGCCCCAGCATTTT. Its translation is CASRQGDYSNQPQHF.

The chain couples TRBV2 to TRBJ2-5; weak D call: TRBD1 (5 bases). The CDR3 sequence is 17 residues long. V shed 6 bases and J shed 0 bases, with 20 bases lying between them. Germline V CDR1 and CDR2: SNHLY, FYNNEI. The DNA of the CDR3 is TGTGCCAGCAGCTCGAGTCCCGAGAACAGGTACCAAGAGACCCAGTACTTC. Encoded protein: CASSSSPENRYQETQYF.

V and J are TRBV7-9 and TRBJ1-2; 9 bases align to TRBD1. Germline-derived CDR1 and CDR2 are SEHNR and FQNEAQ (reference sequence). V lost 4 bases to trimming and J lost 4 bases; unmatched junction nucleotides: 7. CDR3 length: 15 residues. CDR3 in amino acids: CASSSRDRDFYGYTF. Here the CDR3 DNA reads TGTGCCAGCAGCTCCCGGGACAGGGACTTCTATGGCTACACCTTC.

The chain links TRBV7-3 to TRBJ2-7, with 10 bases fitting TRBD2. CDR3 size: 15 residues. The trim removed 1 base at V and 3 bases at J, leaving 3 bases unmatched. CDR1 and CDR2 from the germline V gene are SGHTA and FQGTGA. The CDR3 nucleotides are TGTGCCAGCAGCTTAATGGCTAGCGGGAGCTACGAGCAGTACTTC. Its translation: CASSLMASGSYEQYF.

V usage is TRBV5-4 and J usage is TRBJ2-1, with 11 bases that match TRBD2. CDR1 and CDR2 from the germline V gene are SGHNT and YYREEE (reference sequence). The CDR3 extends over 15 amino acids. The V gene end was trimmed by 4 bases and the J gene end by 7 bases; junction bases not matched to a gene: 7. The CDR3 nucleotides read TGTGCCAGCAGCGAGGGACTAGCGGTGACTAATGAGCAGTTCTTC. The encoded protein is CASSEGLAVTNEQFF.